This paragraph covers one T cell receptor beta chain sequence. This record comes from a study of shared clonotypes between healthy human individuals. Study as a whole: Per donor, CD8 memory used one plate, CD8 naive used two, CD4 memory used three and CD4 naive used three.

Per germline, CDR1 SGHVS and CDR2 FNYEAQ. With V trimmed by 5 bases and J by 6 bases, 3 bases remained unmatched. This CDR3 region has 13 residues. Sequencing was at deep level. As processed by the authors: Filtering differed, since immunoSEQ gave only junction sequences and no quality scores. The table came from immunoSEQ multiplex PCR; TCRdb's copy has only in-frame clones and leaves some out. The V and J calls and clone size come from that table; D and trimming were worked out from the DNA. The data contain approximately 1.5 million clones, approximately 98.5% of them singletons. Material: naive CD4+ T cells sorted from blood. Subset meaning: CD45RA+ positively selected. The chain carries TRBV7-6 and TRBJ2-7; 11 positions match TRBD1. This clonotype was obtained from a man aged 25-45 years in good health. The CDR3 nucleotides are TGTGCCAGCAGCGCTGGGACAGGGGGCGAGCAGTACTTC. It is translated as CASSAGTGGEQYF. The full variable domain, its missing parts supplied by reference TRBV7-6 and TRBJ2-7, is GAGVSQSPRYKVTKRGQDVALRCDPISGHVSLYWYRQALGQGPEFLTYFNYEAQQDKSGLPNDRFSAERPEGSISTLTIQRTEQRDSAMYRCASSAGTGGEQYFGPGTRLTVT.